Listed below are T cell receptor beta chains from one sample, sequenced in a study of T cells in Graves' hyperthyroidism and ophthalmopathy. TCRdb re-called the multiplex PCR reads through MiXCR, storing one row per CDR3 protein. The profile shows 300,000 to 450,000 distinct CDR3 sequences, more than 20% of them singletons. Sequenced: blood. These receptors all stem from a man aged 50-59 years with Graves' hyperthyroidism. The CDR3 runs from the conserved cysteine through the conserved F or W. Each record gives: V gene, J gene, CDR3 protein.

V gene: TRBV6-1
J gene: TRBJ2-3
CDR3 protein: CASTPGQGVSDTQYF

V gene: TRBV19
J gene: TRBJ2-7
CDR3 protein: CASSPHMGLREQYF

V gene: TRBV20-1
J gene: TRBJ2-5
CDR3 protein: CSATSGMIQETQYF

V gene: TRBV5-1
J gene: TRBJ2-5
CDR3 protein: CASSSITGLAQYF

V gene: TRBV20-1
J gene: TRBJ1-2
CDR3 protein: CSAMDGMGYGYTF

V gene: TRBV5-1
J gene: TRBJ2-7
CDR3 protein: CASSLRAGGSSYEQYF

V gene: TRBV24-1
J gene: TRBJ2-3
CDR3 protein: CATSDPGTSGRSDTQYF

V gene: TRBV20-1
J gene: TRBJ1-2
CDR3 protein: CSAGAGFDGYTF

V gene: TRBV7-3
J gene: TRBJ2-3
CDR3 protein: CASSRGGPPSTDTQYF

V gene: TRBV11-3
J gene: TRBJ2-7
CDR3 protein: CASSYELQTLEQYF

V gene: TRBV20-1
J gene: TRBJ2-5
CDR3 protein: CSARTVADLQETQYF

V gene: TRBV11-3
J gene: TRBJ2-1
CDR3 protein: CASSPLAGASNEPFF

V gene: TRBV20-1
J gene: TRBJ1-2
CDR3 protein: CSASIQSYGYTF

V gene: TRBV3-1
J gene: TRBJ2-3
CDR3 protein: CASSRTDSNTQYF

V gene: TRBV20-1
J gene: TRBJ2-5
CDR3 protein: CSAPSATSEETQYF

V gene: TRBV5-1
J gene: TRBJ2-1
CDR3 protein: CASSLSGQGLGAYNEQFF

V gene: TRBV5-1
J gene: TRBJ1-3
CDR3 protein: CAGRTGVRSGNTIYF

V gene: TRBV27
J gene: TRBJ2-2
CDR3 protein: CASRFLGDTGELFF

V gene: TRBV7-2
J gene: TRBJ2-1
CDR3 protein: CASAAGTGFHNEQFF

V gene: TRBV27
J gene: TRBJ2-3
CDR3 protein: CASSLSGAGGIDTQYF

V gene: TRBV27
J gene: TRBJ2-1
CDR3 protein: CASSLRPYNEQFF

V gene: TRBV11-2
J gene: TRBJ2-7
CDR3 protein: CASSPSSLPYEQYF

V gene: TRBV29-1
J gene: TRBJ2-7
CDR3 protein: CSVTVLSYEQYF

V gene: TRBV5-1
J gene: TRBJ2-1
CDR3 protein: CASRLAGGPNEQFF

V gene: TRBV6-1
J gene: TRBJ1-2
CDR3 protein: CASSESPGPNCGYTF

V gene: TRBV11-2
J gene: TRBJ2-5
CDR3 protein: CASGWGGQETQYF

V gene: TRBV5-6
J gene: TRBJ1-6
CDR3 protein: CASSLRSSSYNSPLHF

V gene: TRBV6-1
J gene: TRBJ1-5
CDR3 protein: CASSYSGARNQPQHF

V gene: TRBV2
J gene: TRBJ2-5
CDR3 protein: CASRQGGNQETQYF

V gene: TRBV6-1
J gene: TRBJ1-2
CDR3 protein: CASSDRDRVSLRWGYTF

V gene: TRBV20-1
J gene: TRBJ2-3
CDR3 protein: CSAGGEGAGTQYF